Listed below are T cell receptor beta chains from one sample, sequenced in a study of blood T cell repertoires in COVID-19. The assay was immunoSEQ multiplex PCR, and TCRdb's table has in-frame clones only and misses some. The data hold tens of thousands of clones, with 75% to 90% observed a single time. The sequencing sample was made of peripheral blood. The source of these receptors is a woman between 65 and 79 years old with active COVID-19. Both conserved end residues are part of each CDR3. The D gene is left open where the match is weak. Expanded clones are given a class, and other clones once, few, many or no size at all.

clone size | J gene | V gene | CDR3 length | D gene | CDR3 DNA | CDR3 protein
. | TRBJ1-6 | TRBV6-4 | 15 | . | TGTGCCAGCAGGGACGGGACAATCTATAATTCACCCCTCCACTTT | CASRDGTIYNSPLHF
. | TRBJ2-3 | TRBV9 | 14 | . | TGTGCCAGCAGACGGGGGGCCGCGACAGATACGCAGTATTTT | CASRRGAATDTQYF
. | TRBJ2-1 | TRBV28 | 19 | TRBD1 | TGTGCCAGCAGTTTAACAGCGGTTTTCGGGGACAGGGGTTACAATGAGCAGTTCTTC | CASSLTAVFGDRGYNEQFF
. | TRBJ2-3 | TRBV5-6 | 16 | TRBD1 | TGTGCCAGCAGCTTGCTACAGGGGGCCGTCACAGATACGCAGTATTTT | CASSLLQGAVTDTQYF
. | TRBJ2-5 | TRBV20-1 | 11 | TRBD2 | TGCGGGGGGGGGTTCCAAGAGACCCAGTACTTC | CGGGFQETQYF
. | TRBJ2-2 | TRBV4-1 | 15 | TRBD2 | TGCGCCAGCAGCCAAGGGGGCGGGGGCACCGGGGAGCTGTTTTTT | CASSQGGGGTGELFF
. | TRBJ2-7 | TRBV10-3 | 13 | TRBD1 | TGTGCCACGGGACAGGGGAGCTCCTACGAGCAGTACTTC | CATGQGSSYEQYF
. | TRBJ2-2 | TRBV24-1 | 13 | . | TGTGCCACCAGTGGAGATCACACCGGGGAGCTGTTTTTT | CATSGDHTGELFF
. | TRBJ1-2 | TRBV2 | 13 | . | TGTGCCAGCAATGTCGGGGGACACTATGGCTACACCTTC | CASNVGGHYGYTF
. | TRBJ2-1 | TRBV5-1 | 16 | TRBD2 | TGCGCCAGCAGCTTGTCGGGGGGGCCTGAGGACAATGAGCAGTTCTTC | CASSLSGGPEDNEQFF
once | TRBJ1-3 | TRBV29-1 | 12 | . | TGCAGCGTTGAGGACAGTGGAAACACCATATATTTT | CSVEDSGNTIYF
. | TRBJ2-7 | TRBV5-1 | 17 | TRBD2 | TGCGCCAGCAGCGCTGGGACTAGCGGGGGTGTCTCCTACGAGCAGTACTTC | CASSAGTSGGVSYEQYF
. | TRBJ2-2 | TRBV11-2 | 16 | TRBD1 | TGTGCCAGCAGCTTAGTTGTATCCTGGACAGGCGGGGAGCTGTTTTTT | CASSLVVSWTGGELFF
. | TRBJ1-5 | TRBV7-9 | 16 | TRBD1 | TGTGCCAGCAGCCCGATCACGACAGGGTCCAATCAGCCCCAGCATTTT | CASSPITTGSNQPQHF
. | TRBJ2-7 | TRBV7-8 | 16 | TRBD1 | TGTGCCAGCAGCTTAGTAAGCGGACAGGGAACCTACGAGCAGTACTTC | CASSLVSGQGTYEQYF
few | TRBJ2-7 | TRBV5-1 | 14 | . | TGCGCCAGCAGCTCCTTCGGGAGCTCCTACGAGCAGTACTTC | CASSSFGSSYEQYF
. | TRBJ2-5 | TRBV28 | 15 | TRBD2 | TGTGCCAGCAGTCCCTTAGCGGGGGGGCGAGAGACCCAGTACTTC | CASSPLAGGRETQYF
. | TRBJ2-3 | TRBV13 | 16 | TRBD2 | TGTGCCAGCAGACTTCCCGCTAGCGGGGTGGCAGATACGCAGTATTTT | CASRLPASGVADTQYF
. | TRBJ2-3 | TRBV5-5 | 15 | TRBD1 | TGTGCCAGCAGCCGGACAGGGGCAAGCACAGATACGCAGTATTTT | CASSRTGASTDTQYF
. | TRBJ1-5 | TRBV7-5 | 16 | . | TGTGCCAGAAGCGCCCGAATCGGAGGAAGCAATCAGCCCCAGCATTTT | CARSARIGGSNQPQHF
. | TRBJ2-7 | TRBV19 | 14 | TRBD1 | TGTGCCAGTAGTAGGGGACAGGGGTCCGGCGAGCAGTACTTC | CASSRGQGSGEQYF
. | TRBJ2-1 | TRBV11-3 | 15 | TRBD2 | TGTGCCAGCAGCCTACCTAGCGGTTCCTCCAATGAGCAGTTCTTC | CASSLPSGSSNEQFF